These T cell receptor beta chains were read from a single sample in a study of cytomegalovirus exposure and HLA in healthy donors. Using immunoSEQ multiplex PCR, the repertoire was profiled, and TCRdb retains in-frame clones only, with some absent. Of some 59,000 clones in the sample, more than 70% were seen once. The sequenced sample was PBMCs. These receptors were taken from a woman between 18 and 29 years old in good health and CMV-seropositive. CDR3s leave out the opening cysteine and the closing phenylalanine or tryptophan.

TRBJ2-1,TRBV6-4,ASSDSTSGGANEQF
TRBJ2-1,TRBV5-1,ASSLYGADSSYNEQF
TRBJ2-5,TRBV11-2,ASSSVREGGTQY
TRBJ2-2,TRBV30,AWNEAGELF
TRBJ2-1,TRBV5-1,ASSSRSRPNEQF
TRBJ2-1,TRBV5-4,ASSSASLAGGPNEQF
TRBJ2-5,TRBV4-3,ASSLGQGGQETQY
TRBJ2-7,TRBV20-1,SGGYEQY
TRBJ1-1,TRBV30,AWSTGTDGVEAF
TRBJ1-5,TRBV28,ASNQQGNQPQH
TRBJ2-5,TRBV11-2,ASSLVVEETQY
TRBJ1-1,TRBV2,ASSQDGGRTEAF
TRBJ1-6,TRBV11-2,ASSFRGSYNSPLH
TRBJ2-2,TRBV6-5,ASSGTSEVTGELF
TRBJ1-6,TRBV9,ASSASRGLGYNSPLH
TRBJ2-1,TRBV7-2,ASRDKLAGKTYNEQF
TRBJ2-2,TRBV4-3,ASSLGRGNTGELF
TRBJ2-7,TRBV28,ASSRTTPGTGAYEQY
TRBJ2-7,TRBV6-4,ATPPLAGRTSYEQY
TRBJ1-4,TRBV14,ASSPKGADEKLF
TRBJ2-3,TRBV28,ASSLQGTDTQY
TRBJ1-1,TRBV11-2,ASSFEGTEAF
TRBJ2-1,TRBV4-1,ASSLDRGDYNEQF
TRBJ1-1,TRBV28,ASRKLQGTNTEAF
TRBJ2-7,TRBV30,AWNTGVSYEQY
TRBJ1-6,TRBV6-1,ASSEVMGRGKYNSPLH